This T cell receptor beta chain was sequenced in a study of beta chain features in type 1 diabetes. In the study overall: The study found patients and healthy donors alike in age, gender and cell yields. Examined across all samples were about 110,000,000 sorted cells. The study's findings and limits: In all four CD4+ subsets, TCRB CDR3 length was significantly, moderately reduced in type 1 diabetes.

Comment on this clone: Its antigen is undetermined.

The CDR3 has 16 residues. V gave up 1 base and J gave up 0 bases; unmatched junction bases: 3. The V gene's germline CDR1 is MGHRA and CDR2 YSYEKL. As every portion of the isolated RNA was reverse transcribed, the sequencing read expressed TCRB transcripts. Clones were sequenced by immunoSEQ multiplex PCR, and TCRdb holds only the in-frame ones, with some missing. Of hundreds of thousands of clones in the sample, around an eighth were seen once. The receptor was isolated from a man in his late teens or twenties with type 1 diabetes. The J gene is TRBJ1-5, the V gene TRBV4-1; the match to TRBD1 covers 7 bases. The sequenced sample consisted of naive CD4+ T cells from blood. DNA of the CDR3: TGCGCCAGCAGCCAAGCGGGACAGAATAGCAATCAGCCCCAGCATTTT. It specifies CASSQAGQNSNQPQHF.